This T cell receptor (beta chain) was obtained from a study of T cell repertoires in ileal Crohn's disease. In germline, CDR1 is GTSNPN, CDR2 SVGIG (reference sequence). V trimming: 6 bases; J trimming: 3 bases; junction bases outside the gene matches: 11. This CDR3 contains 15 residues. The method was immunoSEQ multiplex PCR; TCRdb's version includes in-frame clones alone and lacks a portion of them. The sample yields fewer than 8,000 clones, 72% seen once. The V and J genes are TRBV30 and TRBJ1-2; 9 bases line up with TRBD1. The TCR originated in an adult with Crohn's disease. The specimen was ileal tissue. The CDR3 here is CACRRRDRADYGYTF. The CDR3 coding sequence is TGTGCCTGTCGCCGCCGGGACAGGGCTGACTATGGCTACACCTTC.